This is a list of T cell receptor beta chains from one sample in a study of tumor-infiltrating lymphocytes in primary liver carcinoma. A single record per CDR3 protein comes from TCRdb applying MiXCR to the multiplex PCR reads. The sample includes some 190,000 distinct CDR3 sequences, 50% to 75% of them seen just once. The sequenced sample was peripheral blood. Receptors were obtained from a middle-aged man with primary liver carcinoma and hepatitis B virus infection. The CDR3 runs from the conserved cysteine through the conserved F or W. The D gene is left open where the match is weak. Clone size, where shown, is once, few, many, or a class for clones that have expanded.

clone_size	j_call	v_call	d_call	cdr3_aa	cdr3_nt
.	TRBJ2-5	TRBV11-2	.	CVSSSALTGKETQYF	TGTGTCAGCAGCTCAGCCCTAACAGGGAAAGAGACCCAGTACTTC
.	TRBJ1-1	TRBV6-2/TRBV6-3	.	CPSSKASTEAFF	TGTCCCAGCAGTAAAGCCAGCACTGAAGCTTTCTTT
many	TRBJ2-3	TRBV6-1	TRBD1	CASRDRVWGAGTQYF	TGTGCCAGCAGGGACAGGGTATGGGGTGCGGGTACGCAGTATTTT
.	TRBJ2-7	TRBV7-8	.	CASSWTRGCYEQYF	TGTGCCAGCAGCTGGACCCGGGGCTGCTACGAGCAGTACTTC
.	TRBJ2-1	TRBV11-2	TRBD2	CASSFRPGTSFYNEQFF	TGTGCCAGCAGCTTTCGCCCCGGGACTAGCTTTTACAATGAACAGTTCTTC
.	TRBJ2-1	TRBV7-9	TRBD2	CASSPGTTNEQFF	TGTGCCAGCAGCCCAGGGACTACAAATGAGCAGTTCTTC
few	TRBJ1-2	TRBV6-1	.	CASSVEASRWSGYTF	TGTGCCAGCAGTGTTGAGGCTTCTAGGTGGTCTGGCTACACCTTC
.	TRBJ2-3	TRBV2	.	CASHRGGTDTQYF	TGTGCCAGCCACAGGGGAGGGACAGATACGCAGTATTTT
.	TRBJ2-5	TRBV11-1	.	CASSPRDDRGGPKETQYF	TGTGCCAGCAGCCCTAGAGATGATCGGGGTGGACCTAAAGAGACCCAGTACTTC
.	TRBJ2-1	TRBV5-8	.	CASSRLRNEQFF	TGTGCCAGCAGTCGCTTACGAAATGAGCAGTTCTTC
once	TRBJ2-1	TRBV29-1	.	CSVAFCNEQFF	TGCAGCGTTGCATTTTGCAATGAGCAGTTCTTC
.	TRBJ2-3	TRBV30	.	CATGDTQYF	TGTGCCACCGGAGATACGCAGTATTTT
.	TRBJ2-7	TRBV11-2	.	CASRQTWAAYGQYF	TGTGCCAGCAGGCAAACCTGGGCTGCCTACGGGCAATACTTC
.	TRBJ2-7	TRBV11-1	.	CASSLDGRIHEQYF	TGTGCCAGCAGCTTGGATGGCAGGATCCACGAGCAGTACTTC
.	TRBJ2-1	TRBV11-2	TRBD2	CASNYTSGVYNEQFF	TGCGCCAGCAACTATACTAGCGGGGTTTACAATGAGCAGTTCTTC
.	TRBJ2-1	TRBV4-1	.	CASSLGGIGYNEQFF	TGCGCCAGCAGCCTTGGCGGGATAGGGTACAATGAGCAGTTCTTC
.	TRBJ1-1	TRBV11-2	.	CASSRGGGNTEAFF	TGTGCCAGCAGCAGGGGGGGGGGGAACACTGAAGCTTTCTTT
many	TRBJ2-7	TRBV11-1	TRBD1	CASSTRDRGEQYF	TGTGCCAGCAGCACCCGGGACAGGGGCGAGCAGTACTTC
.	TRBJ2-1	TRBV6-1	TRBD1	CASSGQGGLYNEQFF	TGTGCCAGCAGTGGACAGGGGGGTCTCTACAATGAGCAGTTCTTC
.	TRBJ2-2	TRBV11-1	.	CASSNQNTRELYF	TGTGCCAGCAGCAATCAGAACACCAGGGAGCTGTATTTT
few	TRBJ2-1	TRBV28	.	CASSPPQKQIYNEQFF	TGTGCCAGCAGTCCCCCGCAAAAACAGATCTACAATGAGCAGTTCTTC
.	TRBJ2-1	TRBV4-1	.	CASSLEGQDEQFF	TGCGCCAGCAGCTTAGAGGGTCAGGATGAGCAGTTCTTC
.	TRBJ2-1	TRBV4-1	TRBD2	CASSHRTREVREQFF	TGCGCCAGCAGCCATCGGACTAGGGAGGTCAGAGAGCAGTTCTTC
.	TRBJ2-7	TRBV6-5	TRBD1	CASSKAPETGGAEQYF	TGTGCCAGCAGTAAAGCCCCCGAGACAGGGGGCGCGGAGCAGTACTTC
.	TRBJ2-3	TRBV11-2	.	CASSFRDSTDAQYF	TGTGCCAGCAGCTTTCGTGACAGCACGGATGCGCAGTATTTT
many	TRBJ1-2	TRBV29-1	.	CSVEDGQRNGYTF	TGCAGCGTTGAAGATGGCCAGCGAAATGGCTACACCTTC
.	TRBJ2-5	TRBV5-6	.	CASSLVASYQGTQYF	TGTGCCAGCAGCTTGGTGGCTAGCTACCAAGGGACCCAGTACTTC
.	TRBJ1-4	TRBV7-8	.	CASRFVAEFNEKLFF	TGTGCCAGCCGGTTTGTGGCAGAATTTAATGAAAAACTGTTTTTT
.	TRBJ2-7	TRBV6-5	.	CASGERACTYEQYF	TGTGCCAGCGGGGAGAGGGCGTGTACCTACGAGCAGTACTTC
.	TRBJ2-6	TRBV6-5	.	CASSEQFSGANVLTF	TGTGCCAGCAGCGAACAGTTCTCTGGGGCCAACGTCCTGACTTTC
few	TRBJ2-2	TRBV6-5	TRBD2	CASTLASGISGELFF	TGTGCCAGCACCCTGGCTAGCGGGATAAGCGGGGAGCTGTTTTTT
.	TRBJ2-7	TRBV4-1	TRBD2	CASSQEGGDWYEQYF	TGCGCCAGCAGCCAAGAGGGAGGGGATTGGTACGAGCAGTACTTC
.	TRBJ2-5	TRBV9	.	CASSLGVQETQYF	TGTGCCAGCAGCCTGGGCGTACAAGAGACCCAGTACTTC
.	TRBJ2-5	TRBV7-3	.	CASSPNTRQETQYF	TGTGCCAGCAGCCCCAATACGAGACAAGAGACCCAGTACTTC
many	TRBJ2-7	TRBV11-2	.	CASSWGGTYEQYF	TGTGCCAGCAGCTGGGGCGGTACCTACGAGCAGTACTTC
.	TRBJ2-1	TRBV12-3/TRBV12-4	TRBD2	CASSWTSGLYNEQFF	TGTGCCAGCAGCTGGACTAGCGGGTTGTACAATGAGCAGTTCTTC
.	TRBJ2-7	TRBV6-5	.	CASSYSTPQGTHEQYF	TGTGCCAGCAGTTACTCGACCCCCCAGGGTACCCACGAGCAGTACTTC
few	TRBJ1-1	TRBV29-1	.	CSVEDQGRGTEAFF	TGCAGCGTTGAAGATCAAGGCAGGGGCACTGAAGCTTTCTTT
.	TRBJ2-1	TRBV7-9	TRBD2	CASSGGLAGWSRSCNEQFF	TGTGCCAGCAGCGGCGGACTAGCGGGGTGGTCCCGCTCCTGCAATGAGCAGTTCTTC
few	TRBJ2-7	TRBV6-1	.	CASRQPVTYEQYF	TGTGCCAGCAGACAGCCGGTGACCTACGAGCAGTACTTC
.	TRBJ2-1	TRBV4-1	TRBD2	CASSQYRGTSGLLYNEQFF	TGCGCCAGCAGCCAATATAGAGGGACTAGCGGTCTTCTATACAATGAGCAGTTCTTC
.	TRBJ2-1	TRBV4-2	.	CASSLGGLWSHNEQFF	TGTGCCAGCAGTCTAGGGGGGTTGTGGAGCCACAATGAGCAGTTCTTC
.	TRBJ2-1	TRBV4-2	.	CASSQFDSSNYNEQFF	TGTGCCAGCAGTCAATTCGACAGTTCCAACTACAATGAGCAGTTCTTC
.	TRBJ2-1	TRBV5-5	.	CASSPLDEHEQFF	TGTGCCAGCAGCCCCCTCGACGAGCATGAGCAGTTCTTC
once	TRBJ1-6	TRBV28	.	CASSTSPRNSPLRF	TGTGCCAGCAGCACCTCGCCCCGGAATTCACCCCTCCGCTTT
.	TRBJ2-7	TRBV6-6	.	CASTRNIGAYEQYF	TGTGCCAGCACTAGGAATATTGGGGCCTACGAGCAGTACTTC
.	TRBJ2-7	TRBV6-5	.	CASSYPPRGPRGYEQYF	TGTGCCAGCAGTTACCCCCCACGCGGCCCCCGGGGCTACGAGCAGTACTTC
.	TRBJ1-2	TRBV10-1	.	CASSVRGAKTRDNGYTF	TGCGCCAGCAGTGTCCGCGGTGCGAAAACCCGAGACAATGGCTACACCTTC
.	TRBJ1-1	TRBV11-2	TRBD1	CASSLQTGGTQDFF	TGTGCCAGCAGCCTACAGACAGGGGGCACTCAAGATTTCTTT
few	TRBJ2-5	TRBV28	.	CASSLAGTGETQYF	TGTGCCAGCAGTTTAGCGGGGACCGGAGAGACCCAGTACTTC
few	TRBJ1-1	TRBV10-2	.	CASSEKSVEAFF	TGCGCCAGCAGTGAGAAGTCCGTGGAAGCTTTCTTT
.	TRBJ2-7	TRBV11-2	.	CASSLFVGMVGGGTYEQYF	TGTGCCAGCAGCTTGTTCGTCGGGATGGTGGGGGGGGGCACCTACGAGCAGTACTTC
.	TRBJ1-3	TRBV30	.	CAWSVQDSSAIYF	TGTGCCTGGAGTGTACAGGATTCAAGTGCCATATATTTT